A selection of T cell receptor beta chains follows, all from one sample in a study of shared clonotypes between healthy human individuals. Assay used: immunoSEQ multiplex PCR; TCRdb lists only in-frame clones, some missing. The table includes about 500,000 clones, 77% detected once. Sample: PBMCs. These receptors came from a woman between 40 and 55 years old in good health. Some clones in this sample may be carry-over from other donors' samples. CDR3s include the opening cysteine and the closing phenylalanine or tryptophan. The D gene is left open where the match is weak. The size field is filled for only some rows; it gives once, few, many or a size class.

clone size | J gene | D gene | V gene | CDR3 protein | CDR3 DNA
- | TRBJ1-4 | TRBD1 | TRBV5-1 | CASSSGQGREKLFF | TGCGCCAGCAGCTCCGGACAGGGACGGGAAAAACTGTTTTTT
- | TRBJ1-1 | - | TRBV11-2 | CASSLVVGMGEAFF | TGTGCCAGCAGCTTGGTAGTGGGGATGGGTGAAGCTTTCTTT
few | TRBJ1-5 | - | TRBV9 | CASSPRGSNQPQHF | TGTGCCAGCAGCCCCCGGGGCTCCAATCAGCCCCAGCATTTT
- | TRBJ1-4 | - | TRBV7-9 | CASSLRSPGNEKLFF | TGTGCCAGCAGCTTAAGGTCCCCGGGGAATGAAAAACTGTTTTTT
- | TRBJ2-5 | TRBD1 | TRBV6-1 | CASSEWTGSQETQYF | TGTGCCAGCAGTGAATGGACAGGGTCACAAGAGACCCAGTACTTC
once | TRBJ2-7 | - | TRBV27 | CASWPASSYEQYF | TGTGCCAGCTGGCCAGCGAGCTCCTACGAGCAGTACTTC
few | TRBJ2-3 | TRBD2 | TRBV2 | CASLSGSTQYF | TGTGCCAGCCTTAGCGGGAGCACGCAGTATTTT
few | TRBJ1-5 | - | TRBV2 | CASSTTVNNQPQHF | TGTGCCAGCAGTACCACAGTCAACAATCAGCCCCAGCATTTT
- | TRBJ2-5 | - | TRBV5-1 | CASSLVGQQQETQYF | TGCGCCAGCAGCTTGGTTGGACAGCAACAAGAGACCCAGTACTTC
- | TRBJ2-7 | - | TRBV10-1 | CASSTPQGPVSYEQYF | TGCGCCAGCAGTACCCCCCAGGGGCCGGTCTCCTACGAGCAGTACTTC
many | TRBJ2-5 | TRBD2 | TRBV11-2 | CASSLGGRQETQYF | TGTGCCAGCAGCTTAGGCGGGAGGCAAGAGACCCAGTACTTC
- | TRBJ1-1 | - | TRBV28 | CASSSPGAVNTEAFF | TGTGCCAGCAGTTCCCCTGGTGCAGTGAACACTGAAGCTTTCTTT
- | TRBJ1-1 | - | TRBV7-9 | CASVLGRVGNTEAFF | TGTGCCAGCGTTCTCGGCCGGGTCGGGAACACTGAAGCTTTCTTT
- | TRBJ2-1 | TRBD2 | TRBV2 | CASSEAGGGLAVYNEQFF | TGTGCCAGCAGTGAAGCCGGGGGGGGACTAGCGGTGTACAATGAGCAGTTCTTC
few | TRBJ2-2 | TRBD1 | TRBV5-8 | CASSRTGGPNTGELFF | TGTGCCAGCAGCCGGACAGGGGGCCCGAACACCGGGGAGCTGTTTTTT
few | TRBJ1-1 | - | TRBV12-2 | CASRLGTNTEAFF | TGTGCAAGTCGCTTAGGGACAAACACTGAAGCTTTCTTT
- | TRBJ2-7 | TRBD2 | TRBV5-1 | CASSLWIGGSLDEQYF | TGCGCCAGCAGCTTGTGGATTGGCGGGAGTCTTGACGAGCAGTACTTC
- | TRBJ1-5 | - | TRBV6-1 | CASSTGTELNQPQHF | TGTGCCAGCAGTACCGGGACGGAACTCAATCAGCCCCAGCATTTT
- | TRBJ2-2 | - | TRBV10-2 | CASSEGVYPGELFF | TGCGCCAGCAGTGAAGGGGTCTACCCCGGGGAGCTGTTTTTT
few | TRBJ2-7 | TRBD2 | TRBV4-2 | CASSHLALAGGPNEQYF | TGTGCCAGCAGCCACCTAGCACTAGCGGGAGGGCCGAACGAGCAGTACTTC
once | TRBJ2-1 | TRBD2 | TRBV30 | CAWTPGLAYNEQFF | TGTGCCTGGACCCCGGGACTAGCCTACAATGAGCAGTTCTTC
few | TRBJ1-5 | - | TRBV30 | CAWAKPGLTNQPQHF | TGTGCCTGGGCCAAACCGGGACTTACCAATCAGCCCCAGCATTTT
- | TRBJ2-3 | TRBD2 | TRBV4-2 | CASSQKLAGYTDTQYF | TGTGCCAGCAGCCAAAAACTAGCGGGCTACACAGATACGCAGTATTTT
- | TRBJ1-4 | TRBD1 | TRBV5-1 | CASSKGQERGNEKLFF | TGCGCCAGCAGCAAGGGACAGGAGAGGGGTAATGAAAAACTGTTTTTT
once | TRBJ1-5 | TRBD1 | TRBV7-9 | CASSYIGTGDSNQPQHF | TGTGCCAGCAGCTACATTGGGACAGGGGACAGCAATCAGCCCCAGCATTTT
- | TRBJ2-3 | - | TRBV6-6 | CASSRPGPLTDTQYF | TGTGCCAGCAGCCGACCGGGCCCACTCACAGATACGCAGTATTTT
many | TRBJ1-6 | - | TRBV10-3 | CAIREGERGTPLHF | TGTGCCATCAGGGAAGGGGAACGGGGGACACCCCTCCACTTT
many | TRBJ1-4 | - | TRBV7-8 | CASSPERAGRIEKLFF | TGTGCCAGCAGCCCCGAGAGAGCGGGGAGGATTGAAAAACTGTTTTTT
few | TRBJ1-1 | - | TRBV18 | CASSPQGFPEAFF | TGTGCCAGCTCACCACAGGGTTTCCCTGAAGCTTTCTTT
- | TRBJ1-5 | - | TRBV30 | CAWSGNSFHGLNQPQHF | TGTGCCTGGAGTGGAAACAGTTTCCACGGCCTAAATCAGCCCCAGCATTTT
- | TRBJ2-2 | - | TRBV7-2 | CASSLAFGPTGELFF | TGTGCCAGCAGCTTAGCCTTTGGTCCCACCGGGGAGCTGTTTTTT
- | TRBJ2-3 | TRBD2 | TRBV7-2 | CASSSRGDATDTQYF | TGTGCCAGCAGCTCCCGGGGGGACGCCACAGATACGCAGTATTTT
- | TRBJ2-3 | - | TRBV27 | CASGADSPDTQYF | TGTGCCAGCGGGGCGGACAGCCCAGATACGCAGTATTTT
- | TRBJ2-7 | - | TRBV27 | CASSRVPLAGEQYF | TGTGCCAGCAGCCGGGTGCCTTTGGCTGGCGAGCAGTACTTC
- | TRBJ1-5 | - | TRBV7-9 | CASSWTDSNQPQHF | TGTGCCAGCAGCTGGACGGATAGCAATCAGCCCCAGCATTTT
- | TRBJ2-6 | - | TRBV7-2 | CASSQGGAGANVLTF | TGTGCCAGCAGCCAGGGGGGGGCTGGGGCCAACGTCCTGACCTTC
- | TRBJ2-2 | - | TRBV6-1 | CASSEAWAISNTGELFF | TGTGCCAGCAGTGAAGCATGGGCGATTTCGAACACCGGGGAGCTGTTTTTT
- | TRBJ2-7 | - | TRBV5-1 | CASSLSGYEQYF | TGCGCCAGCAGCTTGTCTGGCTACGAGCAGTACTTC
few | TRBJ2-7 | - | TRBV2 | CASESGSREQYF | TGTGCCAGCGAATCCGGGAGCCGCGAGCAGTACTTC
once | TRBJ2-1 | - | TRBV7-2 | CASSLGGLPYNEQFF | TGTGCCAGCAGCTTAGGGGGGCTCCCCTACAATGAGCAGTTCTTC
once | TRBJ2-7 | - | TRBV7-8 | CASSTPPLYEQYF | TGTGCCAGCAGCACCCCCCCCCTCTACGAGCAGTACTTC
- | TRBJ2-2 | TRBD2 | TRBV4-1 | CASSQASGRVTGELFF | TGCGCCAGCAGCCAAGCTAGCGGGAGAGTCACCGGGGAGCTGTTTTTT
- | TRBJ1-4 | - | TRBV28 | CASSLTAGGEKLFF | TGTGCCAGCAGTTTGACAGCCGGGGGAGAAAAACTGTTTTTT
many | TRBJ1-2 | TRBD1 | TRBV7-9 | CASSLNPTGGKDGYTF | TGTGCCAGCAGCTTAAACCCGACAGGGGGGAAAGATGGCTACACCTTC
many | TRBJ2-7 | - | TRBV7-2 | CASSSRGPYEQYF | TGTGCCAGCAGCTCCAGGGGCCCCTACGAGCAGTACTTC
- | TRBJ1-4 | TRBD1 | TRBV7-2 | CASGGQGAWEKLFF | TGTGCCAGCGGTGGACAGGGGGCCTGGGAAAAACTGTTTTTT
- | TRBJ2-5 | TRBD2 | TRBV6-6 | CASSSPSSGTQETQYF | TGTGCCAGCAGCTCCCCGAGTAGCGGGACACAAGAGACCCAGTACTTC
- | TRBJ2-3 | - | TRBV6-4 | CASSNGTPLIDTQYF | TGTGCCAGCAGTAACGGGACTCCCCTAATAGATACGCAGTATTTT